This T cell receptor (beta chain) was captured in a study of graft-versus-host responses after intestinal transplantation. Across the whole study: Anti-thymocyte globulin induction, then tacrolimus and steroids for about three years, went to all recipients. Study-wide findings and caveats: High graft-versus-host to host-versus-graft clonal ratios were seen in allografts of patients with graft-donor T cell macrochimerism. GvH clones appeared in recipient marrow, some first in ileum or blood. Researchers found peak circulating GvH clone levels linked to early post-transplant HvG declines.

The data were produced by immunoSEQ multiplex PCR, yet TCRdb's version contains in-frame clones alone and is incomplete. The sample contains under 25,000 clones, about 89% of which appear only once. CDR3 length: 12 residues. Trimming stripped 4 bases from V and 6 bases from J, with 8 bases between. Germline V gives CDR1 SGHRS, CDR2 YFSETQ. A note on this clone: Its matching antigen is unknown.

Source: PBMCs, taken less than 240 days after intestinal transplant. This chain links TRBV5-1 with TRBJ2-4; D perhaps matches TRBD1 (6 bases). This TCR was recovered from a human patient who received an intestinal transplant, so some T cells may come from the graft donor. The CDR3 DNA sequence: TGCGCCAGCAGCCCGGACAGAAACATTCAGTACTTC. It yields the protein CASSPDRNIQYF.